One TCR beta chain is described in this entry. The sample comes from a study of blood T cell repertoires in COVID-19. Looking at the study overall: The cDNA or gDNA used as material had been derived from T cells, B-cell-depleted T cells, or PBMCs.

The CDR3 totals 13 residues. Trimming took off 7 bases at V and 7 bases at J, with 17 bases between the two ends. Germline V gene lookup returns CDR1 KGHSY and CDR2 FQNENV. Per the authors' pipeline: Reference gene primer amplification gave estimated nucleated cell counts. TCRdb's copy holds only in-frame clones and misses some; the assay was immunoSEQ multiplex PCR. That table gives V, J and clone size, and the DNA gave D and trimming. This sample has tens of thousands of clones, with roughly 87% found just once. The sequencing input was peripheral blood. The TCR sequence derives from a man aged 55 to 70 with active COVID-19. The chain joins TRBV16 to TRBJ2-7; a possible D gene is TRBD2 (6 bases). The CDR3 bases are TGTGCCAGCAACAAGGTTGGCGGGGAGGAGCAGTACTTC. Encoded protein: CASNKVGGEEQYF.